These 9 T cell receptor beta chains were all obtained from the same sample, sequenced in a study of T cell changes during pregnancy in multiple sclerosis. Measured with immunoSEQ multiplex PCR; TCRdb has only the in-frame clones, and not every one. Of 85,000 to 100,000 clones listed, 90% to 95% were seen once; the top ten hold around 0.99%. The sample in question was peripheral blood, obtained after pregnancy. Receptors were obtained from a female donor with multiple sclerosis, enrolled in a pregnancy study.

This clone was found once. The genes are TRBV10-3 and TRBJ2-7; possible D gene TRBD1, 7 bases. This CDR3 region has 14 residues. The germline CDR1 and CDR2 sequences are ENHRY and SYGVKD. V was cut by 10 bases and J by 4 bases, with 20 bases left in between. The CDR3 region is CATQSGQGGYEQYF. The CDR3 nucleotides read TGTGCCACCCAGAGCGGCCAGGGGGGATACGAGCAGTACTTC.

The gene calls are TRBV15 and TRBJ1-2; tentative D call: TRBD1 (5 bases). With 1 base removed from V and 8 bases from J, the gap between germline ends came to 11 bases. This CDR3 has 13 residues. Looked up from germline, CDR1 is LNHNV and CDR2 is YYDKDF (reference sequence). The CDR3 protein is CATSRARQGGYTF. The CDR3 DNA is TGTGCCACCAGCAGAGCTCGGCAGGGAGGCTACACCTTC.

V usage is TRBV29-1 and J usage is TRBJ2-1; TRBD2 agrees at 11 bases. Per germline, CDR1 SQVTM and CDR2 ANQGSEA. V dropped 3 bases and J dropped 7; count of bases not matched to a gene: 14. The CDR3 loop spans 17 amino acids. CDR3 DNA sequence: TGCAGCGTTGAGCCCTCTGCCTTAGCGGGAGGGCCTAATGAGCAGTTCTTC. Translated, it gives CSVEPSALAGGPNEQFF.

This rearrangement joins TRBV5-1 to TRBJ2-7, with 9 bases fitting TRBD1. This CDR3 has 16 residues. CDR1 SGHRS and CDR2 YFSETQ come from the germline V gene. V was pared by 0 bases and J by 1 base, with 5 bases of the junction left unmatched. CDR3 DNA: TGCGCCAGCAGCTTGGGGGGGGGACAGGGATCCTACGAGCAGTACTTC. Translating it yields CASSLGGGQGSYEQYF.

For the CDR3, the DNA is TGCGCCAGCAGCCCTAAACAGGGGAGCACTGAAGCTTTCTTT. This codes for CASSPKQGSTEAFF. The chain uses TRBV4-1 and TRBJ1-1, with TRBD1 identical over 7 bases. The CDR3 loop spans 14 amino acids. Trimming cost V 4 bases and J 4 bases; bases outside gene matches: 6. Germline V gene sequence: CDR1 MGHRA, CDR2 YSYEKL.

The chain joins TRBV2 to TRBJ2-5; 8 bases map to TRBD2. Per germline, CDR1 SNHLY and CDR2 FYNNEI. The CDR3 runs to 11 residues. Trimming at V came to 9 bases and at J to 10 bases, leaving 7 bases not matched to a gene. This chain's CDR3 is CASKREKGQYF. CDR3 coding DNA: TGTGCCAGTAAGCGGGAGAAGGGCCAGTACTTC.

This chain joins TRBV28 and TRBJ2-7, with D possibly TRBD2 on 6 matching bases. V was cut by 5 bases and J by 9 bases, with 14 bases left in between. The CDR3 has 12 residues. Germline V gives CDR1 MDHEN, CDR2 SYDVKM. The CDR3 reads CASSGVRGLQYF. Written as DNA, the CDR3 is TGTGCCAGCAGTGGCGTCCGGGGGTTGCAGTACTTC.

The chain links TRBV5-4 to TRBJ2-3, with no clear D. The ends were cut back, 0 bases at V and 1 base at J, with 6 bases in the middle. The germline V gene encodes CDR1 SGHNT and CDR2 YYREEE (reference sequence). This CDR3 contains 14 residues. This CDR3 reads CASSLGSGTDTQYF. The CDR3, as DNA: TGTGCCAGCAGCTTGGGGTCGGGCACAGATACGCAGTATTTT.

The rearrangement links TRBV11-2 to TRBJ2-7; tentative D call: TRBD1 (5 bases). V lost 3 bases to trimming and J lost 2 bases, with 14 bases between them. Germline V gene sequence: CDR1 SGHAT, CDR2 FQNNGV. The CDR3 has 15 amino acids. The CDR3 region has the DNA TGTGCCAGCAGCTTTATGACAGCTCCCACCTACGAGCAGTACTTC. Translated: CASSFMTAPTYEQYF.